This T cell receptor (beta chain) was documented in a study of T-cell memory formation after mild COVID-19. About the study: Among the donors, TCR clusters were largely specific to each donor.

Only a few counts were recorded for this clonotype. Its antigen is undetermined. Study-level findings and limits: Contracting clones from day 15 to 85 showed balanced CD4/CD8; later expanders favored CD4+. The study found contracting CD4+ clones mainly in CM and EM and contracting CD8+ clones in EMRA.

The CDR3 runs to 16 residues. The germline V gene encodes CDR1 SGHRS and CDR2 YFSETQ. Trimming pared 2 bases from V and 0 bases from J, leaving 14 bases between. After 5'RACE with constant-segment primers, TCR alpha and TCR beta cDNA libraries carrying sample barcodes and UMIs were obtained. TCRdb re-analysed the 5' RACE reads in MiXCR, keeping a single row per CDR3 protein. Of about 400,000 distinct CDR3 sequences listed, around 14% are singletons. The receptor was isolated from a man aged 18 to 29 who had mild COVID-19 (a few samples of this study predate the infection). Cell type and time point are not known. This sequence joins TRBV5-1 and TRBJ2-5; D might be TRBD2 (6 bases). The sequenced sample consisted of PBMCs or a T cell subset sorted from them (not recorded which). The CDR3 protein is CASSFPGVVDQETQYF. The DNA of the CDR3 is TGCGCCAGCAGCTTTCCGGGGGTTGTGGACCAAGAGACCCAGTACTTC.